This T cell receptor (beta chain) derives from a study of Ad26.COV2.S vaccination and SARS-CoV-2 variants. Regarding treatment: 15 to 20 received Ad26.COV2.S at low or high dose, single or two shots; about 5 received placebo; per-sample allocation not given. Material that was analyzed had been drawn on day 63 after the first vaccine or placebo injection. This table comes from immunoSEQ multiplex PCR, and its TCRdb copy is limited to in-frame clones, with some not included. Found here are hundreds of thousands of clones, around 90% of them singletons; the top ten hold about 6.4%. Germline V gene data show CDR1 as SGHDN and CDR2 as FVKESK. The CDR3 totals 15 residues. The germline V and J ends were trimmed by 4 bases and 0 bases, with 12 bases remaining between them.

This receptor was identified in a person aged 18-60 years who received the Ad26.COV2.S COVID-19 vaccine or a placebo. This rearrangement joins TRBV14 to TRBJ1-1; tentative D call: TRBD1 (5 bases). Material: peripheral blood, obtained in a trial of Ad26.COV2.S vaccine versus placebo. The CDR3 is CASSPLDTLNTEAFF. The CDR3 nucleotides read TGTGCCAGCAGCCCGTTGGACACGTTGAACACTGAAGCTTTCTTT.